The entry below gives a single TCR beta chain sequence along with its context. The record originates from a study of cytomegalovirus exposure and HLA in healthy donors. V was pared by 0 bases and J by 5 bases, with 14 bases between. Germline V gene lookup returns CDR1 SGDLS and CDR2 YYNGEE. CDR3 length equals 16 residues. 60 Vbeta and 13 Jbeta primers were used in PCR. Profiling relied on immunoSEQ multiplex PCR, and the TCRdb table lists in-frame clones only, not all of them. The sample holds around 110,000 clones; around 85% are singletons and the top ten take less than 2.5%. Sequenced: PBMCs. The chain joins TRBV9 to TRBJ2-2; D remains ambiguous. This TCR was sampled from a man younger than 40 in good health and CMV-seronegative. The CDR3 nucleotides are TGTGCCAGCAGCGTAGGGAGCAGCGATAATACCGGGGAGCTGTTTTTT. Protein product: CASSVGSSDNTGELFF.